Below, 28 T cell receptor beta chains from the same sample are listed, as sequenced in a study of CXCR3-negative and CXCR3-positive naive CD8 T cells. UMI-tagged TRB cDNA libraries were built via 5' RACE. TCRdb re-called the 5' RACE reads, yielding one record per CDR3 amino acid sequence without DNA. The sample data list 92,000 or so distinct CDR3 sequences. Sequencing was done on a sample of naive CXCR3- CD8+ T cells from blood. Subset: CD45RO-CCR7+CD27+CD95- naive CD8+ T cells lacking CXCR3 (TNR3-). The receptor set was obtained from a human donor in good health. Some clones in this sample may be carry-over from other donors' samples.

This chain joins TRBV7-8 and TRBJ1-1. The CDR3 runs 18 residues. CDR1 is SGHVS, CDR2 FQNEAQ, per germline. CDR3 residues: CASSLVVTGLSSNTEAFF.

This chain joins TRBV6-5 and TRBJ1-1. Germline loops: CDR1 MNHEY, CDR2 SVGAGI. This CDR3 comprises 13 residues. The chain's CDR3 is CASSLVTNTEAFF.

The V call is TRBV6-1, the J call TRBJ1-1; as DNA is missing, the TRBD1 call by TCRdb cannot be tested. The CDR3 spans 13 residues. Germline lookup yields CDR1 MNHNS and CDR2 SASEGT. CDR3 loop: CASRWTGGPEAFF.

The chain has TRBV11-3 and TRBJ1-1. The germline V gene encodes CDR1 SGHNT and CDR2 YENEEA. The CDR3 runs to 16 residues. CDR3 residues: CASSSDGWWRVTEAFF.

The chain combines TRBV6-5 with TRBJ2-2; TCRdb's D call of TRBD2 is untestable without DNA. Per the germline V gene, CDR1 is MNHEY and CDR2 is SVGAGI. This CDR3 region has 14 residues. The CDR3 sequence is CASGPSGGTGELFF.

The genes are TRBV29-1 and TRBJ1-2; the D call of TRBD1 rests on TCRdb alone, since no DNA is present to check it. CDR3 length: 11 residues. Germline CDR1 reads SQVTM; CDR2 reads ANQGSEA. This CDR3 reads CSVVGGRGYTF.

V and J are TRBV3-1 and TRBJ2-3; TCRdb's assignment of TRBD2 cannot be checked, as there is no DNA. The CDR3 is 15 amino acids. The germline gives CDR1 LGHDT, CDR2 YNNKEL (reference sequence). The CDR3 region is CASSQDQGPTDTQYF.

The gene calls are TRBV13 and TRBJ2-1; the D call of TRBD1 rests on TCRdb alone, since no DNA is present to check it. Germline CDR1 PRHDT, CDR2 FYEKMQ (reference sequence). The CDR3 consists of 14 residues. This CDR3 reads CACGDRGQVNEQFF.

The CDR3 is CVSRWTGGTEAFF. This chain joins TRBV6-5 and TRBJ1-1; absent DNA, TCRdb's TRBD1 call cannot be checked. This CDR3 spans 13 amino acids. The germline V gene has CDR1 MNHEY and CDR2 SVGAGI.

The chain employs TRBV27 and TRBJ2-1; with no DNA, the TCRdb D assignment of TRBD1 cannot be verified. Per the germline V gene, CDR1 is MNHEY and CDR2 is SMNVEV (reference sequence). The CDR3 extends over 15 amino acids. CDR3 region: CASISTGGSYNEQFF.

The chain carries TRBV2 and TRBJ2-1; TCRdb reports TRBD2, a call that lacks DNA to check it against. Germline V gene data show CDR1 as SNHLY and CDR2 as FYNNEI. The CDR3 spans 15 residues. This chain's CDR3 is CASRLTSGNYNEQFF.

J is TRBJ2-5 and V is TRBV28. Germline assignment: CDR1 MDHEN and CDR2 SYDVKM. The CDR3 has 16 residues. This CDR3 reads CASSPTGQKYQETQYF.

The rearrangement links TRBV11-2 to TRBJ2-3; TCRdb's D gene call, TRBD1, goes unchecked for lack of DNA. The CDR3 has 16 residues. Germline assignment: CDR1 SGHAT and CDR2 FQNNGV. CDR3 region: CASSPTTGKGTDTQYF.

V gene TRBV7-9 combines with J gene TRBJ2-1; as DNA is missing, the TRBD2 call by TCRdb cannot be tested. The germline CDR1 and CDR2 sequences are SEHNR and FQNEAQ (reference sequence). The CDR3 extends over 16 amino acids. CDR3: CASSLSSGSPYNEQFF.

The chain employs TRBV6-2 or TRBV6-3 and TRBJ1-2; with no DNA, the TCRdb D assignment of TRBD1 cannot be verified. In germline, CDR1 is MNHEY, CDR2 SVGEGT. This CDR3 is built from 14 residues. CDR3 residues: CASSYPQGRDGYIF.

The chain is built from TRBV19 and TRBJ1-1; TCRdb gives TRBD1 as the D gene, but with no DNA this cannot be confirmed. CDR1 LNHDA and CDR2 SQIVND come from the germline V gene (reference sequence). The CDR3 consists of 15 residues. The CDR3 here is CASQWRGQGHTEAFF.

The CDR3 sequence is CASSDLLAGGYNEQFF. The chain combines TRBV25-1 with TRBJ2-1; TCRdb's D call of TRBD2 is untestable without DNA. The CDR3 spans 16 residues. CDR1 and CDR2 from the germline V gene are MGHDK and SYGVNS.

This chain joins TRBV12-3 or TRBV12-4 and TRBJ2-5; TCRdb gives TRBD2 as the D gene, but with no DNA this cannot be confirmed. The CDR3 is made up of 16 amino acids. The CDR3 spells CASSTQLAGNQETQYF.

The genes are TRBV7-2 and TRBJ1-1; TCRdb returns TRBD1, unconfirmable since there is no DNA. The germline CDR1 and CDR2 sequences are SGHTA and FQGNSA. This CDR3 region has 17 residues. The CDR3 loop is CASSLALTGGMNTEAFF.

The chain uses TRBV2 and TRBJ1-4; TCRdb designates TRBD1, a call that cannot be tested without DNA. The CDR3 spans 18 residues. Germline V gene data show CDR1 as SNHLY and CDR2 as FYNNEI. The chain's CDR3 is CASSLKPGYRPTNEKLFF.

This rearrangement joins TRBV4-3 to TRBJ2-1; TCRdb outputs TRBD2, but without DNA this stays unchecked. CDR3 length: 14 residues. CDR1 is LGHNA and CDR2 is YSLEER in the germline V gene. The CDR3 protein is CASRDLASDNEQFF.

This chain joins TRBV3-1 and TRBJ2-7; there is no DNA to check the TCRdb D call of TRBD2. Germline CDR1 is LGHDT and CDR2 is YNNKEL (reference sequence). This CDR3 is built from 15 residues. The CDR3 reads CASSQDGSSGLEQYF.

The chain recombines TRBV28 with TRBJ2-7; TCRdb's D gene call, TRBD1, goes unchecked for lack of DNA. This CDR3 region has 14 residues. Germline-derived CDR1 and CDR2 are MDHEN and SYDVKM. CDR3 in amino acids: CASSWAGRGYEQYF.

The chain uses TRBV7-2 and TRBJ1-1. This CDR3 contains 13 residues. In germline, CDR1 is SGHTA, CDR2 FQGNSA. This chain's CDR3 is CASSALPRDEAFF.

The chain has TRBV7-9 and TRBJ1-2; TCRdb gives TRBD1 as the D gene, but with no DNA this cannot be confirmed. There are 17 residues in the CDR3. The germline CDR1 and CDR2 sequences are SEHNR and FQNEAQ (reference sequence). The CDR3: CASSFGTGGIANYGYTF.

The chain employs TRBV7-6 and TRBJ2-5. The CDR3 loop spans 14 amino acids. The germline V gene encodes CDR1 SGHVS and CDR2 FNYEAQ. The CDR3 loop reads CASSLGGGQETQYF.

This rearrangement joins TRBV6-1 to TRBJ2-1; the TCRdb D gene call, TRBD1, has no DNA to confirm it. The CDR3 has 12 residues. Germline V CDR1 and CDR2: MNHNS, SASEGT. The CDR3 protein is CASSTHPRAKFF.

CDR3 sequence: CASSVGDWGGQFF. The chain employs TRBV9 and TRBJ2-1; the D call of TRBD1 rests on TCRdb alone, since no DNA is present to check it. The CDR3 has 13 residues. Per the germline V gene, CDR1 is SGDLS and CDR2 is YYNGEE.